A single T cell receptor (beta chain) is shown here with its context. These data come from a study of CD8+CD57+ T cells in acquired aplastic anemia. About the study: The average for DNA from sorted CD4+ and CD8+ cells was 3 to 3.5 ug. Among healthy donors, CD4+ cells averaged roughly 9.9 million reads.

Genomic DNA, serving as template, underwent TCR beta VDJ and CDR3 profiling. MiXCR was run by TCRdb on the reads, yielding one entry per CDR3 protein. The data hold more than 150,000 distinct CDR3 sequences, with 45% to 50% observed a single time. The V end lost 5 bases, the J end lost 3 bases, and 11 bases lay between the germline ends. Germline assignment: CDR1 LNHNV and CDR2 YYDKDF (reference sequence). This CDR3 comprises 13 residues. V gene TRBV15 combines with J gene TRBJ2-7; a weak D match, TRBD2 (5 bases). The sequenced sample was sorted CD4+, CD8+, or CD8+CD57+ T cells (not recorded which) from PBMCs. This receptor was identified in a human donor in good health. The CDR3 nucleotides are TGTGCCACCAGCGAGGGTTTGGTCTACGAGCAGTACTTC. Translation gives CATSEGLVYEQYF.